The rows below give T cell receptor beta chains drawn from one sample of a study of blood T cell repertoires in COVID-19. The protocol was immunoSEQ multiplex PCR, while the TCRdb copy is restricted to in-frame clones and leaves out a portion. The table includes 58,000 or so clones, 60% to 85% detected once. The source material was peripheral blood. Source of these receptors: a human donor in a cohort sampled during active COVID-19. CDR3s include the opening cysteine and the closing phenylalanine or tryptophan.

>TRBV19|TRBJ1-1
CASSFLAPGAEAFF
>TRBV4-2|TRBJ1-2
CASSINPDRVGGYTF
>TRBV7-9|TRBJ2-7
CASSPGLTPYEQYF
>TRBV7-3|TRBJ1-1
CASSLNSAGQGVPEAFF
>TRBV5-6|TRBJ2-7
CASSLTSGRATFADEQYF
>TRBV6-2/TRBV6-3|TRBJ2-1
CASSYGAGGVNEQFF
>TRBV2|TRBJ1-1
CASKSYKGQMNTEAFF
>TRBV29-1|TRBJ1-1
CSVEVIEAFF
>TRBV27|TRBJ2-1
CASSFGLAGGLYNEQFF
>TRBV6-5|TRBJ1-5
CASSETVNQPQHF